These 9 T cell receptor beta chains share one sample of origin, sequenced in a study of blood T cell repertoires in COVID-19. The data were produced by immunoSEQ multiplex PCR, yet TCRdb's version contains in-frame clones alone and is incomplete. The sample lists a few hundred thousand clones; over 75% were seen once. Input material: PBMCs or T cells enriched from blood (not recorded which). The receptors originated from a man aged 30 to 45 who had recovered from COVID-19.

The table lists this clone with a count of one. The chain employs TRBV5-1 and TRBJ2-3; 9 bases are a match to TRBD2. This CDR3 has 15 residues. V shed 0 bases, J shed 6 bases, and the junction held 5 bases outside the gene matches. Per the germline V gene, CDR1 is SGHRS and CDR2 is YFSETQ. The DNA of the CDR3 is TGCGCCAGCAGCTTGGTGGCGGGGGGGTTGGATACGCAGTATTTT. It is translated as CASSLVAGGLDTQYF.

V gene TRBV6-5 combines with J gene TRBJ2-7, with D possibly TRBD1 on 5 matching bases. Trimming took off 6 bases at V and 0 bases at J, with 9 bases between the two ends. From germline, CDR1 is MNHEY and CDR2 SVGAGI. CDR3 size: 13 residues. DNA of the CDR3: TGTGCCAGCAGGGGGCCGAGCTCCTACGAGCAGTACTTC. It yields the protein CASRGPSSYEQYF.

This sequence joins TRBV11-2 and TRBJ2-5, with TRBD2 matching 8 bases. V lost 2 bases, J lost 2 bases, and 13 bases stayed unmatched. This CDR3 is built from 18 residues. From germline, CDR1 is SGHAT and CDR2 FQNNGV. CDR3 region: CASSLPTTGGWGQETQYF. In nucleotides, the CDR3 is TGTGCCAGCAGCTTACCCACCACGGGGGGGTGGGGACAAGAGACCCAGTACTTC. Looking up the rest from reference TRBV11-2 and TRBJ2-5 gives the full variable domain: EAGVAQSPRYKIIEKRQSVAFWCNPISGHATLYWYQQILGQGPKLLIQFQNNGVVDDSQLPKDRFSAERLKGVDSTLKIQPAKLEDSAVYLCASSLPTTGGWGQETQYFGPGTRLLVL.

The chain links TRBV18 to TRBJ1-4, with 9 bases identical to TRBD1. This CDR3 contains 14 residues. Germline loops: CDR1 KGHSH, CDR2 LQKENI. V was clipped by 3 bases and J by 10 bases; unmatched bases: 6. For the CDR3, the DNA is TGTGCCAGCTCACCGGGACAGGGATTGGCAAAACTGTTTTTT. Its translation: CASSPGQGLAKLFF.

J is TRBJ2-1 and V is TRBV5-4; 15 bases are a match to TRBD2. This CDR3 is 17 amino acids long. The ends lost 1 base at V and 8 bases at J; junction bases unmatched: 7. The germline CDR1 and CDR2 sequences are SGHNT and YYREEE (reference sequence). CDR3 nucleotide sequence: TGTGCCAGCAGCTTGTGGACTAGCGGGGGGGTAAGCCATGAGCAGTTCTTC. It is translated as CASSLWTSGGVSHEQFF.

This chain connects TRBV28 to TRBJ1-1; 7 bases agree with TRBD1. Germline V gene sequence: CDR1 MDHEN, CDR2 SYDVKM. The CDR3 is made up of 20 amino acids. V shed 1 base and J 7 bases; nucleotides not matched to a gene: 24. CDR3 protein: CASSLSIGGATGMLALEAFF. The DNA of the CDR3 is TGTGCCAGCAGTTTATCCATCGGGGGCGCGACAGGGATGTTAGCCCTTGAAGCTTTCTTT.

The rearrangement links TRBV19 to TRBJ2-7, with TRBD1 as a possible D gene (5 bases). The CDR3 extends over 14 amino acids. Looked up from germline, CDR1 is LNHDA and CDR2 is SQIVND (reference sequence). V was shortened by 1 base and J by 2 bases, with 9 bases between the two germline ends. The CDR3 sequence: CASSIGRETYEQYF. In nucleotides, the CDR3 is TGTGCCAGTAGTATAGGCAGGGAAACCTACGAGCAGTACTTC.

The J gene is TRBJ1-6, the V gene TRBV13; the match to TRBD1 covers 7 bases. J gave up 5 bases and V 6 bases, and 7 bases lay outside the gene matches. Per the germline V gene, CDR1 is PRHDT and CDR2 is FYEKMQ (reference sequence). The CDR3 length is 15 residues. CDR3 DNA: TGTGCCAGCAGAATCCAGGGGGACGATAATTCACCCCTCCACTTT. Protein product: CASRIQGDDNSPLHF. The variable domain in full, completed from reference TRBV13 and TRBJ1-6, reads AAGVIQSPRHLIKEKRETATLKCYPIPRHDTVYWYQQGPGQDPQFLISFYEKMQSDKGSIPDRFSAQQFSDYHSELNMSSLELGDSALYFCASRIQGDDNSPLHFGNGTRLTVT.

This chain links TRBV10-2 with TRBJ1-5; 8 nucleotides line up with TRBD1. Germline CDR1 reads WSHSY; CDR2 reads SAAADI. V gave up 7 bases and J gave up 2 bases; unmatched junction bases: 13. The CDR3 covers 17 residues. The CDR3 bases are TGCGCCAGCACCTCCGACAGGGGATTTCCGGGCAATCAGCCCCAGCATTTT. Translating gives CASTSDRGFPGNQPQHF.